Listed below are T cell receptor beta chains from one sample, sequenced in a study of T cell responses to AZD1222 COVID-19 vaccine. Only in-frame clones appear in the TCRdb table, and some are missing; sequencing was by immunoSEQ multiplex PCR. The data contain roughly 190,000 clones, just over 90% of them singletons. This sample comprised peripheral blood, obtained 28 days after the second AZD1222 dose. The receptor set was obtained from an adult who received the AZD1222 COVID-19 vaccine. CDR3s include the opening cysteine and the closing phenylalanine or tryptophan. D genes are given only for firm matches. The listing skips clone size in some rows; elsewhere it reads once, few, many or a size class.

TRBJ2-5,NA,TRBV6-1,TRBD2,CASSELGGSTRETQYF,TGTGCCAGCAGTGAACTGGGGGGGTCGACGAGAGAGACCCAGTACTTC
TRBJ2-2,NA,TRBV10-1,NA,CASSIRTGELFF,TGCGCCAGCAGTATCAGAACCGGGGAGCTGTTTTTT
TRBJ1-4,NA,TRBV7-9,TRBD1,CASSLGSGGREKLFF,TGTGCCAGCAGCTTGGGATCAGGGGGGCGTGAAAAACTGTTTTTT
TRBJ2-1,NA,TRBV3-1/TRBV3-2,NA,CASSPLAYNEQFF,TGTGCCAGCAGCCCTCTTGCCTACAATGAGCAGTTCTTC
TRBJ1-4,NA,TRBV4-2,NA,CASSQDQTGTEKLFF,TGTGCCAGCAGCCAAGATCAAACAGGGACAGAAAAACTGTTTTTT
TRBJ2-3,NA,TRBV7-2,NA,CASSLLAAATDTQYF,TGTGCCAGCAGCTTATTAGCGGCGGCCACAGATACGCAGTATTTT
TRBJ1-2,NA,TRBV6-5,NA,CASSQTSTGTPGYTF,TGTGCCAGCAGCCAGACCTCGACAGGCACCCCTGGCTACACCTTC
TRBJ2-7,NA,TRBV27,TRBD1,CASSLFAGGPEQYF,TGTGCCAGCAGTTTATTTGCAGGGGGACCGGAGCAGTACTTC
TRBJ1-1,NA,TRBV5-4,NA,CASSISGDEAFF,TGTGCCAGCAGCATCTCAGGGGATGAAGCTTTCTTT
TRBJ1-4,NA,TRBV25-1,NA,CASRDSRSTEKLFF,TGTGCCAGCAGGGACAGTCGGAGTACTGAAAAACTGTTTTTT
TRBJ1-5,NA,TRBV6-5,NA,CASSHYRDGNQPQHF,TGTGCCAGCAGTCATTACAGGGACGGCAATCAGCCCCAGCATTTT
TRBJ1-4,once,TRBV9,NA,CASSVLGGVNEKLFF,TGTGCCAGCAGCGTGTTAGGGGGAGTTAATGAAAAACTGTTTTTT
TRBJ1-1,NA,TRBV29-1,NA,CSVGTLTGTLF,TGCAGCGTTGGGACCTTAACAGGGACGCTCTTT
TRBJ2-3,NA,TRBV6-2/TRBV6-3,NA,CASSPGRPLSDTQYF,TGTGCCAGCAGCCCAGGACGGCCGCTAAGTGATACGCAGTATTTT
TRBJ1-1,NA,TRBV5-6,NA,CASSLRVGVEAFF,TGTGCCAGCAGCTTGAGGGTGGGTGTAGAAGCTTTCTTT
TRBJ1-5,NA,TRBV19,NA,CASRPEAGDQPQHF,TGTGCCAGTAGGCCGGAGGCGGGTGATCAGCCCCAGCATTTT
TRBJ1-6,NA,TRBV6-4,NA,CASSDNPVGSPLHF,TGTGCCAGCAGTGATAACCCAGTGGGGTCACCCCTCCACTTT
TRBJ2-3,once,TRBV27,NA,CASSLKGRRTDTQYF,TGTGCCAGCAGTTTAAAGGGCCGACGCACAGATACGCAGTATTTT